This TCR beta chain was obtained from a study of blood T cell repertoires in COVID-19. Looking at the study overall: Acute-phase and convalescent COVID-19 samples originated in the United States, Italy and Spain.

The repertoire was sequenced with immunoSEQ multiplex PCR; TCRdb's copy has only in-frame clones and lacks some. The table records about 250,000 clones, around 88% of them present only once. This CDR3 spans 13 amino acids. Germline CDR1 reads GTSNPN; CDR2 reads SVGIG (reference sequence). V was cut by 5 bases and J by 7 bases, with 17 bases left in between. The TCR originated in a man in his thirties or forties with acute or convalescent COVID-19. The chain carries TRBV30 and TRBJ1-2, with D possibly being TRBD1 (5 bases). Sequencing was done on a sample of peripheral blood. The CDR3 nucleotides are TGTGCCTGGGGAGGATCAGGGTGGGGTGGCTACACCTTC. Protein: CAWGGSGWGGYTF. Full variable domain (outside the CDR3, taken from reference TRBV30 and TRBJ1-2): SQTIHQWPATLVQPVGSPLSLECTVEGTSNPNLYWYRQAAGRGLQLLFYSVGIGQISSEVPQNLSASRPQDRQFILSSKKLLLSDSGFYLCAWGGSGWGGYTFGSGTRLTVV.